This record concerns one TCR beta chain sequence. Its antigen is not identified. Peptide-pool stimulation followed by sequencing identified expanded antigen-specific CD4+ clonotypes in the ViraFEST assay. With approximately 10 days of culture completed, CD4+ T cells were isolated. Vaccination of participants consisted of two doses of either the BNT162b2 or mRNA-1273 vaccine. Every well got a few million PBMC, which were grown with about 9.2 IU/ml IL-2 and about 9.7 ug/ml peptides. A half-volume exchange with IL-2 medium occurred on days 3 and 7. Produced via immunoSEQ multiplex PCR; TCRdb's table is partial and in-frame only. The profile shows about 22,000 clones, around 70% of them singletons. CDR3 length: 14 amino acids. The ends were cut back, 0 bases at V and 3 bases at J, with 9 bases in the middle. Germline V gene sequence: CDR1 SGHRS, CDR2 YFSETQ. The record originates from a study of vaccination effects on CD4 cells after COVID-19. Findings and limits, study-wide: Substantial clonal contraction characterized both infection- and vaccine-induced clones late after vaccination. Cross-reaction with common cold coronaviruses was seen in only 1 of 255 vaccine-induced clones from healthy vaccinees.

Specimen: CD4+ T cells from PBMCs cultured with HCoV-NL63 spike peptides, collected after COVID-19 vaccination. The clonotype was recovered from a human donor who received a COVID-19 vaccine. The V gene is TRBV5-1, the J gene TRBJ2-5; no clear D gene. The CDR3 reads CASSLASGEETQYF. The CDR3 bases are TGCGCCAGCAGCTTGGCCTCTGGGGAAGAGACCCAGTACTTC.